These 3 T cell receptor beta chains originate from one sample sequenced in a study of T cells in Graves' hyperthyroidism and ophthalmopathy. Amplification of TCR beta CDR3 regions used RNA as the template. The study used the HTBI primer set for a first-round RT-PCR of the TCR CDR3. From the multiplex PCR reads, TCRdb called clonotypes with MiXCR, one entry per CDR3 protein. The sample contains 500,000 to 600,000 distinct CDR3 sequences, about 20% of which appear only once. The material sequenced was blood. The receptors originated from a man in his forties with Graves' ophthalmopathy.

This clonotype was counted many times. This chain links TRBV28 with TRBJ2-5; D could derive from TRBD1 or TRBD2 (5 bases each). Deletions cut 5 bases from V and 4 bases from J, with 17 bases between. Per germline, CDR1 MDHEN and CDR2 SYDVKM. The CDR3 is 15 residues long. CDR3 loop: CASSSSERQGETQYF. CDR3 in DNA: TGTGCCAGCAGTAGTAGCGAGAGGCAGGGAGAGACCCAGTACTTC.

This clonotype was counted a few times. CDR3 in amino acids: CASSVTASYEQYF. The CDR3 nucleotides are TGTGCCAGCAGCGTAACGGCCAGCTACGAGCAGTACTTC. The chain combines TRBV9 with TRBJ2-7; D remains unclear. The length of the CDR3 is 13 residues. Germline CDR1 and CDR2: SGDLS and YYNGEE. Trimming stripped 1 base from V and 3 bases from J, with 8 bases between. The full variable domain, completed using reference TRBV9 and TRBJ2-7, is DSGVTQTPKHLITATGQRVTLRCSPRSGDLSVYWYQQSLDQGLQFLIQYYNGEERAKGNILERFSAQQFPDLHSELNLSSLELGDSALYFCASSVTASYEQYFGPGTRLTVT.

The rearrangement uses TRBV7-6 and TRBJ1-2; 11 bases line up with TRBD1. Trimming removed 5 bases from V and 4 bases from J; junction bases left unmatched: 12. CDR3 length: 17 amino acids. CDR1 and CDR2 (germline): SGHVS, FNYEAQ. This CDR3 reads CASSPRGQGGPIYGYTF. The CDR3 DNA is TGTGCCAGCAGCCCACGGGGACAGGGGGGGCCTATCTATGGCTACACCTTC.